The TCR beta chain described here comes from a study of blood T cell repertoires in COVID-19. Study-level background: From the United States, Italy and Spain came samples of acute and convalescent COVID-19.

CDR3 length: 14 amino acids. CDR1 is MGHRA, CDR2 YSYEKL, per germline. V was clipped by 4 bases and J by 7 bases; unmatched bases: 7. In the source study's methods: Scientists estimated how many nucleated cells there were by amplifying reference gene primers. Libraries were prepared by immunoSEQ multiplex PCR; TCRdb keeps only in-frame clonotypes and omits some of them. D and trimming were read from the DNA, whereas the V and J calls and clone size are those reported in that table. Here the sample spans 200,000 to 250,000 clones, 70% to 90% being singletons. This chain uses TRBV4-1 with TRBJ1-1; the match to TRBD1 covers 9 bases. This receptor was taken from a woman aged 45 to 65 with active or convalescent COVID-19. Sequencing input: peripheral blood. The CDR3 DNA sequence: TGCGCCAGCAGCCGTCGGACAGGGGACAGTGAAGCTTTCTTT. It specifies CASSRRTGDSEAFF.